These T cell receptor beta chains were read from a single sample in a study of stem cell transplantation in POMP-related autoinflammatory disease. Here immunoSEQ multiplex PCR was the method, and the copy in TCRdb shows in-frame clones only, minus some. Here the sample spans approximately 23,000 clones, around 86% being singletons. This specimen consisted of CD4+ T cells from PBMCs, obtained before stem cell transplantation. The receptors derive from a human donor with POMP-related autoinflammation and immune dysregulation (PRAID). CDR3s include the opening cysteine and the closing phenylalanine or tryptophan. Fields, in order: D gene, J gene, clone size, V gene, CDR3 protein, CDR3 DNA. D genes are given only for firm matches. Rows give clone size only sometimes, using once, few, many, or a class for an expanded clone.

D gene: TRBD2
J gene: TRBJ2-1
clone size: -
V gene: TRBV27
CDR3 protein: CASSTLAGITYNEQFF
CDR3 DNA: TGTGCCAGCAGTACGCTAGCGGGAATCACCTACAATGAGCAGTTCTTC

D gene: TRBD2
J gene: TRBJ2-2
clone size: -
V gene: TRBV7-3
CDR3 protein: CASSPPAGGSGELFF
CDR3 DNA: TGTGCCAGCAGCCCCCCAGCGGGAGGGTCCGGGGAGCTGTTTTTT

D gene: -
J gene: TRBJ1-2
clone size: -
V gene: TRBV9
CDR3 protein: CASSDPGARRYGYTF
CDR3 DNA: TGTGCCAGCAGCGACCCTGGGGCGCGGAGGTATGGCTACACCTTC

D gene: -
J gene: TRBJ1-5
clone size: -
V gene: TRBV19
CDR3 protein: CASRVTGGQPQHF
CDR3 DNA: TGTGCCAGTCGCGTCACCGGGGGCCAGCCCCAGCATTTT

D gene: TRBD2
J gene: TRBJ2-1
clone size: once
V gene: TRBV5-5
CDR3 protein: CASSVGLAGSNEQFF
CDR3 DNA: TGTGCCAGCAGCGTGGGACTAGCGGGGTCCAATGAGCAGTTCTTC

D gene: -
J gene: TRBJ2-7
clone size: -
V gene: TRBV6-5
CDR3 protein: CASSYSGGAQQYF
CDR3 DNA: TGTGCCAGCAGTTACTCGGGGGGCGCGCAGCAGTACTTC

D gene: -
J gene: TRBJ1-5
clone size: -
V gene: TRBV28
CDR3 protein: CASSPERWGNQPQHF
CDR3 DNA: TGTGCCAGCAGTCCCGAGAGGTGGGGTAATCAGCCCCAGCATTTT

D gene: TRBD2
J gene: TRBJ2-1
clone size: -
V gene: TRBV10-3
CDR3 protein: CAISEGTSGVNEQFF
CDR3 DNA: TGTGCCATCAGTGAGGGGACTAGCGGGGTCAATGAGCAGTTCTTC

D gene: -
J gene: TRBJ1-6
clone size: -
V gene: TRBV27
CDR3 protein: CASSTHPSPLHF
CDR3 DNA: TGTGCCAGCAGTACCCACCCTTCACCCCTCCACTTT

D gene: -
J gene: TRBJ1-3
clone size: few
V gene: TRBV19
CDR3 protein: CASSIGGTGNTIYF
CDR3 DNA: TGTGCCAGTAGTATCGGAGGTACCGGAAACACCATATATTTT

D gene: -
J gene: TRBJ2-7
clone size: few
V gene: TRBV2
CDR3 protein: CASSTGLPGEQYF
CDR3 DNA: TGTGCCAGCTCAACCGGCCTCCCGGGGGAGCAGTACTTC

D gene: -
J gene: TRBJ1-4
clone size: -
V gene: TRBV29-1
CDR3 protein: CSVARSNEKLFF
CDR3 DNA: TGCAGCGTTGCTCGGAGTAATGAAAAACTGTTTTTT

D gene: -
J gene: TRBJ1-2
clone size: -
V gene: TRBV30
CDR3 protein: CARRSRQYSVRGYTF
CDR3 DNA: TGTGCCCGGCGAAGCAGACAGTACTCTGTAAGGGGCTACACCTTC

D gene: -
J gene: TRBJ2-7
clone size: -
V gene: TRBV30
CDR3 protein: CAWSPGGKYEQYF
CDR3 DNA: TGTGCCTGGAGTCCCGGGGGTAAATACGAGCAGTACTTC

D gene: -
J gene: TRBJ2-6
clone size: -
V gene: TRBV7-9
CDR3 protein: CASSFRADSGANVLTF
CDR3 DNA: TGTGCCAGCAGCTTTCGGGCCGACTCTGGGGCCAACGTCCTGACTTTC

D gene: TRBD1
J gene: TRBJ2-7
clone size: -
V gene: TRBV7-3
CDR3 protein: CASSLRRQGVEQYF
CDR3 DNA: TGTGCCAGCAGCTTACGTCGACAGGGGGTCGAGCAGTACTTC

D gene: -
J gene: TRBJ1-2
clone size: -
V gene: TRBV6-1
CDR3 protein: CASSVRGGYTF
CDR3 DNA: TGTGCCAGCAGTGTAAGGGGTGGCTACACCTTC

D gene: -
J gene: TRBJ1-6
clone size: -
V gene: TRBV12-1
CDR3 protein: CASSPREREGTYNSPLHF
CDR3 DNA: TGTGCCAGCAGCCCCCGCGAGAGGGAGGGCACCTATAATTCACCCCTCCACTTT

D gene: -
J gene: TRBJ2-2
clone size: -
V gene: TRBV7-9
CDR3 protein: CASSASVRLGSGELFF
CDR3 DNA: TGTGCCAGCAGCGCAAGCGTCCGACTAGGGTCCGGGGAGCTGTTTTTT

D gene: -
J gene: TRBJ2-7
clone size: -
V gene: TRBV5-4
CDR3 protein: CASMVSGNYEQYF
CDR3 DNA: TGTGCCAGCATGGTGTCGGGGAACTACGAGCAGTACTTC

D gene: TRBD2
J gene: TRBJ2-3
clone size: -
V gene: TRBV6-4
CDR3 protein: CASSGLAGGGTDTQYF
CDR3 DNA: TGTGCCAGCAGTGGATTAGCGGGAGGAGGTACAGATACGCAGTATTTT

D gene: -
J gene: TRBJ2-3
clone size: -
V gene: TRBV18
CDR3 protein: CASSITDSTDTQYF
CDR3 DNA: TGTGCCAGCTCAATTACGGACAGCACAGATACGCAGTATTTT

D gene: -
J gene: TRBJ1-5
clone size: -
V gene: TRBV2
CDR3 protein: CASNPDGNQPQHF
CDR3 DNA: TGTGCCAGCAACCCTGACGGCAATCAGCCCCAGCATTTT

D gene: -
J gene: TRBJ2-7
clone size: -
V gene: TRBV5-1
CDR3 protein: CASSPMDSLYEQYF
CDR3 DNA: TGCGCCAGCAGTCCCATGGACAGCCTATACGAGCAGTACTTC